This T cell receptor beta chain was recorded in a study of prognosis after radiotherapy for stage I lung cancer. At least ten counts were recorded for this clonotype. The V gene end was trimmed by 4 bases and the J gene end by 7 bases; junction bases not matched to a gene: 5. CDR3 length: 13 residues. Germline V lookup: CDR1 SGHNT, CDR2 YYREEE (reference sequence). It was by two-round multiplex PCR that TCR beta CDR3 was amplified from genomic DNA. The first round of PCR was done with primers that matched each TRBV and TRBJ gene. The second round of PCR employed universal primers. TCRdb analysed the multiplex PCR reads with MiXCR anew, one entry per CDR3 protein. The table has approximately 18,000 distinct CDR3 sequences, 17% seen once.

This receptor was obtained from a donor older than 45 with non-small cell lung cancer. The chain combines TRBV5-4 with TRBJ1-5; 7 positions agree with TRBD1. The material was PBMCs, obtained before or after stereotactic body radiation therapy (not recorded which). The CDR3 is CASSKAGGQPQHF. CDR3 coding DNA: TGTGCCAGCAGCAAGGCAGGGGGGCAGCCCCAGCATTTT.